This T cell receptor beta chain was recorded in a study of T cell responses to AZD1222 COVID-19 vaccine. TCRdb's copy holds only in-frame clones and misses some; the assay was immunoSEQ multiplex PCR. The table includes roughly 160,000 clones, about 91% detected once. The CDR3 is 15 amino acids. With 2 bases removed from V and 0 bases from J, the gap between germline ends came to 7 bases. CDR1 and CDR2 from the germline V gene are SGHVS and FQNEAQ. The chain has TRBV7-8 and TRBJ1-4, with no clear D. The clonotype originates from an adult who received the AZD1222 COVID-19 vaccine. The starting material was peripheral blood, obtained 28 days after the second AZD1222 dose. The CDR3 loop reads CASSLSDATNEKLFF. Here the CDR3 DNA reads TGTGCCAGCAGCTTAAGTGACGCAACTAATGAAAAACTGTTTTTT. Filled out from reference TRBV7-8 and TRBJ1-4, the complete variable domain reads GAGVSQSPRYKVAKRGQDVALRCDPISGHVSLFWYQQALGQGPEFLTYFQNEAQLDKSGLPSDRFFAERPEGSVSTLKIQRTQQEDSAVYLCASSLSDATNEKLFFGSGTQLSVL.